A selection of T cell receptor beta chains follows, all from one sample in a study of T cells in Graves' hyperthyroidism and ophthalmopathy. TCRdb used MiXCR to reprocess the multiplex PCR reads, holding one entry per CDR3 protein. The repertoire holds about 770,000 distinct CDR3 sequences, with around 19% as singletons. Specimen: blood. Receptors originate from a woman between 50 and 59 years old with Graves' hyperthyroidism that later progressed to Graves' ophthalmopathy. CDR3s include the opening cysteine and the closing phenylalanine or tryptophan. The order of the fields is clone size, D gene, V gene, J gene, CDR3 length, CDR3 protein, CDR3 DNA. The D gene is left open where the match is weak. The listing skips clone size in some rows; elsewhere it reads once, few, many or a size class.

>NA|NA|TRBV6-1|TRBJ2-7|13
CASIPGGFYEQYF
TGTGCCAGCATCCCCGGGGGATTCTACGAGCAGTACTTC
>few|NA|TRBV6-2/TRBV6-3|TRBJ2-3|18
CASSYPRTGGPYTDTQYF
TGTGCCAGCAGTTACCCCCGAACCGGGGGCCCTTACACAGATACGCAGTATTTT
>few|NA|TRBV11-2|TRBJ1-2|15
CASSLVNGVGYGYTF
TGTGCCAGCAGCCTTGTGAACGGGGTGGGCTATGGCTACACCTTC
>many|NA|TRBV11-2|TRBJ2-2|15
CASSRRGVDTGELFF
TGTGCCAGCAGCCGTAGGGGGGTGGACACCGGGGAGCTGTTTTTT
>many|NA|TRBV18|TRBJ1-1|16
CASSPPARGANTEAFF
TGTGCCAGCTCACCACCGGCAAGGGGAGCGAACACTGAAGCTTTCTTT
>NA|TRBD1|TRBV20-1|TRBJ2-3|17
CSARHGTGPNSTDTQYF
TGCAGTGCTAGACACGGGACAGGGCCGAATAGCACAGATACGCAGTATTTT
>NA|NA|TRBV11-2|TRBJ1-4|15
CVSSLEVGTRTKLFF
TGTGTCAGCAGCTTAGAAGTGGGAACCCGCACAAAACTGTTTTTT
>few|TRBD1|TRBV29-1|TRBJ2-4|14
CSVEGTAQKNIQYF
TGCAGCGTTGAGGGGACAGCCCAAAAAAACATTCAGTACTTC
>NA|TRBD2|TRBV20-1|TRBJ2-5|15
CSPQDLAGGQETQYF
TGCAGCCCCCAGGATCTAGCGGGCGGCCAAGAGACCCAGTACTTC
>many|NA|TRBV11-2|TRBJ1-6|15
CASSLDIQGNSPLHF
TGTGCCAGCAGCTTAGATATTCAGGGGAATTCACCCCTCCACTTT
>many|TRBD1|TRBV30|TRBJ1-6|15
CAWSGQGPPVSPLHF
TGTGCCTGGAGTGGACAGGGGCCCCCTGTTTCACCCCTCCACTTT
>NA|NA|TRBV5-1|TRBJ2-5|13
CASREVGAETQYF
TGCGCCAGCAGGGAAGTGGGGGCGGAGACCCAGTACTTC
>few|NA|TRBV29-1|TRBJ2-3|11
CSVGGQGTQYF
TGCAGCGTTGGGGGGCAGGGGACGCAGTATTTT
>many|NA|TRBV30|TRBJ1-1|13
CAWSRDRDTEAFF
TGTGCCTGGTCCCGGGACCGAGACACTGAAGCTTTCTTT
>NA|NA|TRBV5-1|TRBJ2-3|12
CTSSRGPDTQYF
TGCACCAGCAGCAGGGGACCAGATACGCAGTATTTT
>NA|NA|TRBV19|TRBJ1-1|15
CASSIAGTAHTEAFF
TGTGCCAGTAGTATAGCGGGGACCGCGCATACTGAAGCTTTCTTT
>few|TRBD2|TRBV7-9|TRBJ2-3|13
CASPRDYTDTQYF
TGTGCCAGCCCCCGGGACTACACAGATACGCAGTATTTT
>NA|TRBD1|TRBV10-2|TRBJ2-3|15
CATSVRDRHTDTQYF
TGCGCCACCTCGGTCCGGGACAGACACACAGATACGCAGTATTTT
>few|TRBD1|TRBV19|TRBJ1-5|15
CASSSPGQGTQPQHF
TGTGCCAGTAGTTCTCCGGGACAGGGTACTCAGCCCCAGCATTTT
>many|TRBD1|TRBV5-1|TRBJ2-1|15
CASSPRTGSGNEQFF
TGCGCCAGCAGCCCGCGGACAGGGTCTGGGAATGAGCAGTTCTTC
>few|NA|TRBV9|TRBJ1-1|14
CASSVVEKNTEAFF
TGTGCCAGCAGCGTAGTAGAGAAGAACACTGAAGCTTTCTTT
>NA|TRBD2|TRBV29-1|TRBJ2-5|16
CSVGFRLRGGKETQYF
TGCAGCGTTGGATTTCGTCTGCGGGGGGGGAAAGAGACCCAGTACTTC
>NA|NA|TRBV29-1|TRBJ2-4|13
CSVAPELKNIQYF
TGCAGCGTGGCCCCCGAGCTCAAAAACATTCAGTACTTC
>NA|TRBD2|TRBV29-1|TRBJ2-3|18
CSVWAPGLAGGSADTQYF
TGCAGCGTTTGGGCTCCGGGACTAGCGGGGGGCTCCGCAGATACGCAGTATTTT
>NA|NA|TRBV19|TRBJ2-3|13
CASSIVGEDTQYF
TGTGCCAGTAGTATAGTAGGGGAAGATACGCAGTATTTT
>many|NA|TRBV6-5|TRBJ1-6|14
CASSYQGKWAPLHF
TGTGCCAGCAGTTACCAGGGGAAATGGGCACCCCTCCACTTT